Given below is one T cell receptor (beta chain) in context. Its target antigen remains unknown. Base qualities are not recorded, but no much larger clone differs from it by a single base. This record comes from a study of blood T cell repertoires in COVID-19 (dated by TCRdb to 2018 to 2021). About the full investigation: Samples covering the acute and convalescent phases of COVID-19 were provided by collaborators in the United States, Italy and Spain. The prospective study material was composed of cDNA or gDNA derived from T cells, B-cell-depleted T cells, or PBMCs. The dataset comprised deeply sampled blood TCRbeta repertoires from subjects exposed to, actively infected with, or recovered from COVID-19. The repertoires were released in a freely available public database intended as a resource for research on the immune response to SARS-CoV-2. The samples were drawn from two sources: the first 160 participants of the ongoing ImmuneRACE study, and 1,200 or so subjects contributed by 6 global collaborators. A de-identified subject ID, COVID-19 status, age in years and sex were almost always included in the sample metadata. HLA class I and class II types, where available, came from metadata supplied by the sample provider rather than from assay-based typing. Beyond this particular receptor, the publication reports: How much clinical and demographic metadata was included differed by source and by participant, and the metadata was provided uncurated.

TCRbeta CDR3 regions were amplified from genomic DNA by means of the immunoSEQ Assay, a bias-controlled multiplex PCR. Under the source paper's analysis protocol: Nucleated cell counts per sample were estimated from amplification of reference gene primers within the assay. To quantify the absolute abundance of each unique TCRbeta CDR3 rearrangement, sequence reads were collapsed and filtered. For each sample, productive Simpson clonality was calculated by taking the square root of Simpson's diversity index across productive rearrangements. TCRdb's version of the immuneACCESS table is confined to in-frame rearrangements and falls short of the full clone set. An unresolved V gene accounts for under half of the shortfall where checked; the remainder is of unknown origin. Clone size and V and J calls were adopted from that table, with D and trimming inferred from the DNA. The sample table holds about 200,000 clones, of which about 88% were seen once. Roughly 5.6% of the sample goes to the ten largest clones.

Another Seattle source contributed samples from volunteer blood donors who had recovered from COVID-19. Whole blood was collected in K2EDTA tubes by collaborating institutions according to the institutions' own protocols. For TCRbeta analysis, collaborator samples were shipped as frozen whole blood, as isolated PBMCs, or as DNA extracted from either sample type. Taken from cysteine to phenylalanine, the CDR3 has 13 residues. The kept DNA is CDR3 alone, 39 bases in frame from the first base. CDR1 and CDR2 are read off the germline V gene as WSHSY and SAAADI. V trim: 9 bases; J trim: 4 bases; unmatched bases: 4.

The rearranged chain carries TRBV10-2 and TRBJ2-1; the central 9 bases match TRBD2. This clonotype originated in a woman between 35 and 50 years old who had recovered from COVID-19. Sequenced input: peripheral blood. The CDR3 protein: CASLTSGYNEQFF. The DNA is TGCGCCAGTTTAACTAGCGGGTACAATGAGCAGTTCTTC.